The following is a T cell receptor beta chain sequence with its context. The antigen is not known. In replicate PCRs of sorted subsets, about 200 ng DNA, about 30,000 T cell genomes, was used. Profiled with immunoSEQ multiplex PCR; TCRdb holds only in-frame clones, not every one. This sample has about 990,000 clones, with 78% found just once. These data belong to a study of shared clonotypes between healthy human individuals. Findings of the study overall: Of the naive CD4 clonotypes, approximately 5% were shared across a few donors.

Donors, without exception, were Caucasian adults residing in Nashville, Tennessee. The receptor's source is a man aged 18 to 30 in good health. Some clones in this sample may be carry-over from other donors' samples. What was sequenced was memory CD4+ T cells from PBMCs. Subset reported: CD45RA-negative fraction.

The CDR3, as DNA: TGTGCCTGGAGTGCAACAGGGAAAGCTTTCTTT. It translates to CAWSATGKAFF. The chain couples TRBV30 to TRBJ1-1; D may be TRBD1 (6 bases). CDR3 length equals 11 residues. Looked up from germline, CDR1 is GTSNPN and CDR2 is SVGIG (reference sequence). Trimming shortened V by 1 base and J by 9 bases, and 9 bases separated the two germline ends.